This T cell receptor beta chain emerged from a study of T cells in Graves' hyperthyroidism and ophthalmopathy. Per germline, CDR1 MDHEN and CDR2 SYDVKM. The CDR3 runs to 15 residues. The V end lost 7 bases, the J end lost 1 base, and 11 bases lay between the germline ends. The TCR beta CDR3 regions underwent amplification using RNA transcripts as the source. Using the HTBI primer set, a first-round RT-PCR was run on the TCR CDR3. TCRdb itself ran the multiplex PCR reads through MiXCR, one entry per CDR3 protein. The sample lists approximately 330,000 distinct CDR3 sequences, about 21% seen once, with over 45% in the top ten. This clonotype appeared a few times. Patients aged 18 to 65 had newly diagnosed hyperthyroidism that had lasted under 2 months. The study left out patients who had uncontrolled infection, other autoimmune disease, pregnancy or lactation.

The chain links TRBV28 to TRBJ1-6; D uncertain. The sequencing sample was made of blood. The clonotype was recovered from a woman aged 45-59 years with Graves' hyperthyroidism. CDR3 residues: CASIGAYSYNSPLHF. CDR3 bases: TGTGCCAGCATTGGAGCTTATTCCTATAATTCACCCCTCCACTTT.